A selection of T cell receptor beta chains follows, all from one sample in a study of regulatory T cells in long-lasting Graves disease. Each CDR3 protein gets one entry after TCRdb re-called the multiplex PCR reads with MiXCR. Here the sample spans roughly 360,000 distinct CDR3 sequences, around 11% being singletons. The same sample was also used in a study of T cells in Graves' hyperthyroidism and ophthalmopathy.

This material consisted of peripheral blood mononuclear cells (PBMCs), taken at new diagnosis, from a patient treated with antithyroid drugs. The receptors originated from a woman under 30 with Graves disease. Both conserved end residues are part of each CDR3. A D gene is named only where the DNA matches it firmly. Clone size, where shown, is once, few, many, or a class for clones that have expanded.

clone size	CDR3 length	V gene	J gene	D gene	CDR3 DNA	CDR3 protein
NA	20	TRBV18	TRBJ2-1	TRBD2	TGTGCCAGCTCACCCCGGGGACTAGCGGGGGTACCCTGGCCGGACAATGAGCAGTTCTTC	CASSPRGLAGVPWPDNEQFF
NA	14	TRBV27	TRBJ1-1	TRBD1	TGTGCCAGCAGTATCACAGGGGGCTATACTGAAGCTTTCTTT	CASSITGGYTEAFF
many	14	TRBV5-1	TRBJ2-3	NA	TGCGCCAGCAGCTTGGGACAGGTTTTAGATACGCAGTATTTT	CASSLGQVLDTQYF
many	14	TRBV19	TRBJ2-7	NA	TGTGCCAGTAGTATAGATAGCGGAACCTACGAGCAGTACTTC	CASSIDSGTYEQYF
many	15	TRBV6-2/TRBV6-3	TRBJ2-1	NA	TGTGCCAGCTTCCAACCGGGACTGGCCTACAATGAGCAGTTCTTC	CASFQPGLAYNEQFF
many	14	TRBV18	TRBJ1-4	NA	TGTGCCAGCTCGACCGGGACACTGAATGAAAAACTGTTTTTT	CASSTGTLNEKLFF
many	12	TRBV20-1	TRBJ2-7	NA	TGCAGTGCCCAACCAGCTTCCTACGAGCAGTACTTC	CSAQPASYEQYF
few	14	TRBV20-1	TRBJ1-3	NA	TGCAGTGCCTCCCGGGGGTCCTCTGGAAACACCATATATTTT	CSASRGSSGNTIYF
NA	16	TRBV28	TRBJ1-6	NA	TGTGCCAGCAGCCGCGGACTGAATTTCTATAATTCACCCCTCCACTTT	CASSRGLNFYNSPLHF
many	14	TRBV7-9	TRBJ1-1	NA	TGTGCCAGCAGCTTAGCTGTCGGGGGCACTGAAGCTTTCTTT	CASSLAVGGTEAFF
many	17	TRBV11-2	TRBJ2-3	NA	TGTGCCAGCAGCTTATTCGACTCCCCATTAGCCCCAGATACGCAGTATTTT	CASSLFDSPLAPDTQYF
many	20	TRBV27	TRBJ1-1	TRBD1	TGTGCCAGTACCCCCACCTGGGCGACAGGGATCCTTCCCATGAACACTGAAGCTTTCTTT	CASTPTWATGILPMNTEAFF
many	16	TRBV7-8	TRBJ1-1	TRBD1	TGTGCCAGCAGCCCACAATATAGGACAGGGAACACTGAAGCTTTCTTT	CASSPQYRTGNTEAFF
many	16	TRBV11-1	TRBJ2-5	TRBD2	TGTGCCAGCAGCCCTCTAGCGGGAGGATACCAAGAGACCCAGTACTTC	CASSPLAGGYQETQYF
NA	14	TRBV20-1	TRBJ1-2	TRBD1	TGCAGTGCTACGGGGACAGCATTTGCCTATGGCTACACCTTC	CSATGTAFAYGYTF
many	16	TRBV29-1	TRBJ2-5	TRBD1	TGCAGCGTTGAAGCCTCCGGGACAGAGGGCTTCGAGACCCAGTACTTC	CSVEASGTEGFETQYF
NA	14	TRBV6-1	TRBJ1-6	TRBD1	TGTGCCAGCAGCCCGGACAGGGCGTCATTATCCCTCCACTTT	CASSPDRASLSLHF